This T cell receptor (beta chain) was profiled in a study of OX40 agonist ivuxolimab in advanced cancers. Study as a whole: Patients were about 83% male with ages roughly 23 to 90, mean about 65. Findings of the study overall: Antigen specificity of clonally expanded peripheral T cells was not established.

Here immunoSEQ multiplex PCR was the method, and the copy in TCRdb shows in-frame clones only, minus some. Among under 85,000 clones listed, about 85% were seen once. CDR1 is KGHSH, CDR2 LQKENI, per germline. Deletions cut 6 bases from V and 5 bases from J, with 12 bases between. The CDR3 sequence is 13 residues long. Notes on this clone: Its antigen remains unknown.

The sequence was collected from an adult with an advanced solid tumor such as melanoma, head and neck, liver or kidney cancer. Sequenced material: CD4+ or CD8+ T cells sorted from blood, taken in a trial of the OX40 agonist ivuxolimab. The chain carries TRBV18 and TRBJ2-3, with D uncertain. This CDR3 reads CASSGFLEDTQYF. The CDR3 region has the DNA TGTGCCAGCTCCGGATTCCTGGAAGATACGCAGTATTTT.